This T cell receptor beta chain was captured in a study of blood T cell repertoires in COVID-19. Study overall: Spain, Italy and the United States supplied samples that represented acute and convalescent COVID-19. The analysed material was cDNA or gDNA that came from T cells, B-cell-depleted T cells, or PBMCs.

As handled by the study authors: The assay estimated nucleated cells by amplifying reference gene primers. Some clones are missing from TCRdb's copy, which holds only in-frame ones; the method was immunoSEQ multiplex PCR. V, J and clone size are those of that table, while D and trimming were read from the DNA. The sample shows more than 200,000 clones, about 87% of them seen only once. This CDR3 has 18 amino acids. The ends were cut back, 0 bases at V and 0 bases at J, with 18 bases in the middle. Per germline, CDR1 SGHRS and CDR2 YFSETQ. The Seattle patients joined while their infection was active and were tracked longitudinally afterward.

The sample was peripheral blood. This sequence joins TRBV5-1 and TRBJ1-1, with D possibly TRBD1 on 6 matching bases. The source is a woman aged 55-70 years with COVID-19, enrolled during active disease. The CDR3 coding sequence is TGCGCCAGCAGCTTGGTCGCGTGGGCAGGGGCGGTGAACACTGAAGCTTTCTTT. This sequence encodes CASSLVAWAGAVNTEAFF. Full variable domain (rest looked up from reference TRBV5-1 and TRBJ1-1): KAGVTQTPRYLIKTRGQQVTLSCSPISGHRSVSWYQQTPGQGLQFLFEYFSETQRNKGNFPGRFSGRQFSNSRSEMNVSTLELGDSALYLCASSLVAWAGAVNTEAFFGQGTRLTVV.